This T cell receptor (beta chain) was retrieved from a study of cytomegalovirus exposure and HLA in healthy donors. Regarding this clone: Its cognate antigen is unknown. Other DNA sequences within the sample encode an identical CDR3.

It was with 60 Vbeta and 13 Jbeta primers that the PCR ran. The table came from immunoSEQ multiplex PCR; TCRdb's copy has only in-frame clones and leaves some out. The sample holds over 150,000 clones, approximately 80% seen once. Study-wide results and limits: The study recorded over 150 TCR beta chains that were cytomegalovirus-associated. Later genetic work tied a missense DCLRE1C variant to beta-chain V and J trimming. HLA restriction was apparent for most CMV-associated TCR beta chains in a later analysis.

Although they were nominally healthy when sampled, donors likely had unrecorded immune exposures. Germline CDR1 MNHEY, CDR2 SVGAGI. This CDR3 spans 14 amino acids. Trimming removed 5 bases at V and 5 bases at J, with 13 bases between. This TCR derives from a man aged 25-45 years in good health and CMV-seropositive. Sequenced material: PBMCs. The chain links TRBV6-5 to TRBJ2-1, with a possible D match to TRBD1 (5 bases). Here the CDR3 reads CASSLAGNNNEQFF. In DNA form, the CDR3 reads TGTGCCAGCAGTCTCGCAGGGAACAACAATGAGCAGTTCTTC.